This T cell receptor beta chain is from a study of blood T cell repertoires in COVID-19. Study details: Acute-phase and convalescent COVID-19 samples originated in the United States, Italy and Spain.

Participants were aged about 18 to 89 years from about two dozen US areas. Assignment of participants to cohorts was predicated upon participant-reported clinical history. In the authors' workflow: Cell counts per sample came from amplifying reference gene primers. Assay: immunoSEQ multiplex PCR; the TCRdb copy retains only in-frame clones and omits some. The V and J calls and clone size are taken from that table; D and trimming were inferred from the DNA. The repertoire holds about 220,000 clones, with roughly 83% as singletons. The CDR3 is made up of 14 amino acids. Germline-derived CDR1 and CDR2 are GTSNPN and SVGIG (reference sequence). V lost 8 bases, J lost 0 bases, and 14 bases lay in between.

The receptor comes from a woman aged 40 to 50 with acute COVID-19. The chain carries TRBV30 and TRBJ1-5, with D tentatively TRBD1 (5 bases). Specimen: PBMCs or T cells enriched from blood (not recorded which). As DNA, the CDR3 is TGTGCCCAGAGTGAGGGGTATAGCAATCAGCCCCAGCATTTT. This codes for CAQSEGYSNQPQHF.